A selection of T cell receptor beta chains follows, all from one sample in a study of T cell changes during pregnancy in multiple sclerosis. TCRdb's copy holds only in-frame clones and misses some; the assay was immunoSEQ multiplex PCR. In the table there are some 100,000 clones, about 94% of which are singletons. Sample: peripheral blood, taken before pregnancy. The receptors shown here come from a female donor with multiple sclerosis, enrolled in a pregnancy study. Both conserved end residues are part of each CDR3. The D gene is left open where the match is weak. Expanded clones are given a class, and other clones once, few, many or no size at all.

V	D	length	J	size	DNA	CDR3
TRBV10-1	NA	13	TRBJ2-7	NA	TGCGCCAGCAGTGAGACAGGGACCTACGAGCAGTACTTC	CASSETGTYEQYF
TRBV25-1	NA	15	TRBJ2-1	NA	TGTGCCAGCAGTGAATCGGCGGGAAGCTACAATGAGCAGTTCTTC	CASSESAGSYNEQFF
TRBV6-8	TRBD1	12	TRBJ1-2	NA	TGTGCCAGCAGTCATCAGGGGGTTGGCTACACCTTC	CASSHQGVGYTF
TRBV5-4	NA	13	TRBJ2-7	NA	TGTGCCAGCAGCTCGGGTGCCCGGGGGGAGCAGTACTTC	CASSSGARGEQYF
TRBV5-1	NA	16	TRBJ2-3	NA	TGCGCCAGCAGCTTGGAGGGTGGTCAGGGCGCAGATACGCAGTATTTT	CASSLEGGQGADTQYF
TRBV7-2	NA	14	TRBJ2-5	NA	TGTGCCAGCAGCTTAGGGGGGCCCCAAGAGACCCAGTACTTC	CASSLGGPQETQYF
TRBV5-6	TRBD1	14	TRBJ1-5	NA	TGTGCCAGCAGCTATAACAGGGGAAGGCAGCCCCAGCATTTT	CASSYNRGRQPQHF
TRBV9	TRBD1	16	TRBJ1-4	NA	TGTGCCAGCAGCGTAGGGGACAGGCCCCATAATGAAAAACTGTTTTTT	CASSVGDRPHNEKLFF
TRBV29-1	NA	13	TRBJ1-1	NA	TGCAGCGTTGCATACAGGGTAGGGACTGAAGCTTTCTTT	CSVAYRVGTEAFF
TRBV9	NA	14	TRBJ1-1	NA	TGTGCCAGCAGCCCCATAGCGGAAAACACTGAAGCTTTCTTT	CASSPIAENTEAFF
TRBV19	TRBD1	16	TRBJ2-3	NA	TGTGCCAGTACCTCCCTAGGGACAGGGGGGACAGATACGCAGTATTTT	CASTSLGTGGTDTQYF
TRBV18	NA	14	TRBJ2-5	NA	TGTGCCAGCTCACCAAACGCAGGGGCAGAGACCCAGTACTTC	CASSPNAGAETQYF
TRBV7-9	TRBD2	15	TRBJ2-1	once	TGTGCCAGCAGCTTAGGCCAGCGAGCGGGAGGGCCCCGGTTCTTC	CASSLGQRAGGPRFF